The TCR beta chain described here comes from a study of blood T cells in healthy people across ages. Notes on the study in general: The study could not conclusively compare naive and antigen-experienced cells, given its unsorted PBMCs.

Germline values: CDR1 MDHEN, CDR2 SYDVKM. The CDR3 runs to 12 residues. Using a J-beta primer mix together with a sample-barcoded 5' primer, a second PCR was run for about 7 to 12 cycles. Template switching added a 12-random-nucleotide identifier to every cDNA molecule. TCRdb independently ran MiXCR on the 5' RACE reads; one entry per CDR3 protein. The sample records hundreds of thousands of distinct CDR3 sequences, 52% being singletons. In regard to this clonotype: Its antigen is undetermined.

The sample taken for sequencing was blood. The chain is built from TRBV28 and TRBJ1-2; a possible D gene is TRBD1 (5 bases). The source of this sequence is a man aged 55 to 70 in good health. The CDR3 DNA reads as TGTGCGACGGGAGAGGGGAACTATGGCTACACCTTC. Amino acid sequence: CATGEGNYGYTF.